The subject of this entry is one T cell receptor beta chain. Its antigen is unidentified. The CDR3 runs 16 residues. CDR1 MNHNY and CDR2 SVGAGI come from the germline V gene (reference sequence). The junction had 8 bases not matched to a gene; V was cut back by 1 base and J by 7 bases. The record originates from a study of cytomegalovirus exposure and HLA in healthy donors. Study at large: The approximately 100 million unique TCR beta sequences, from about 179 million T cells, were found by an earlier analysis. Study-level results: For TCR beta chains, V- and J-gene trimming was later linked to a missense DCLRE1C variant. Within a later analysis, the majority of CMV-associated TCR beta chains appeared HLA-restricted.

Vbeta (60) and Jbeta (13) primers were used in the PCR. Libraries were prepared by immunoSEQ multiplex PCR; TCRdb keeps only in-frame clonotypes and omits some of them. The table records fewer than 130,000 clones, roughly four fifths of them present only once. Nominal health characterized the donors when sampled, though unrecorded immune exposures were likely. The sequenced sample was PBMCs. The rearrangement joins TRBV6-6 to TRBJ2-1, with 9 bases aligning to TRBD2. The clonotype was recovered from a woman in her 30s in good health and CMV-seronegative. CDR3 amino acids: CASSYLAGGPPNEQFF. The CDR3 DNA reads TGTGCCAGCAGTTACTTGGCGGGGGGGCCTCCAAATGAGCAGTTCTTC.